One and the same sample provided the 5 T cell receptor beta chains below, sequenced in a study of blood T cell repertoires in COVID-19 (dated by TCRdb to 2018 to 2020). The method behind the library was the immunoSEQ multiplex PCR assay. The source is immuneACCESS, and TCRdb retained only in-frame sequences with V and J called. Part of the clones is not carried over; for the studies checked, unresolved V genes explain less than half of this, and the remainder is unexplained. The sample table records under 200,000 clones; more than 85% of these occur just once. Of the sample, 0.58% is held by the ten largest clones. Sequencing input: peripheral blood. Every receptor here comes from a man in his fifties or sixties with COVID-19, enrolled during active disease.

V usage is TRBV6-6 and J usage is TRBJ2-7, with no clear D. This CDR3 is 13 amino acids long. Per germline, CDR1 MNHNY and CDR2 SVGAGI (reference sequence). V lost 4 bases and J lost 0, with 7 bases in between. The CDR3 here is CASSSAYSYEQYF. The CDR3 nucleotides are TGTGCCAGCAGTTCCGCCTACTCCTACGAGCAGTACTTC.

This clone was picked up a small number of times. V and J are TRBV5-1 and TRBJ2-1; D gene unclear. Germline CDR1 SGHRS, CDR2 YFSETQ. The CDR3 extends over 13 amino acids. V lost 0 bases and J lost 8, with 9 bases in between. The CDR3 DNA sequence: TGCGCCAGCAGCTTGGAGTCCGGGTATGAGCAGTTCTTC. Translation: CASSLESGYEQFF.

The chain has TRBV16 and TRBJ2-1; 12 positions agree with TRBD2. The CDR3 covers 16 residues. V gave up 0 bases and J gave up 5 bases; unmatched junction bases: 2. CDR1 and CDR2 (germline): KGHSY, FQNENV. As DNA, the CDR3 is TGTGCCAGCAGCCAATCTGGACTAGCGGGGAACAATGAGCAGTTCTTC. Translation gives CASSQSGLAGNNEQFF.

V is TRBV5-6 and J is TRBJ2-2, with TRBD2 identical over 8 bases. Trimming cost V 1 base and J 4 bases; bases outside gene matches: 3. The CDR3 is 15 amino acids. The germline CDR1 and CDR2 sequences are SGHDT and YYEEEE. CDR3 loop: CASSLYSGGTGELFF. CDR3 coding DNA: TGTGCCAGCAGCTTGTACAGCGGGGGCACCGGGGAGCTGTTTTTT.

The rearrangement links TRBV27 to TRBJ2-7, with 8 positions matching TRBD2. Unmatched junction bases numbered 7, after V lost 5 bases and J lost 4 bases. There are 14 residues in the CDR3. Germline CDR1 MNHEY, CDR2 SMNVEV (reference sequence). CDR3: CASSLAGGTYEQYF. CDR3 coding DNA: TGTGCCAGCAGTCTAGCGGGTGGAACATACGAGCAGTACTTC.